This note documents a single T cell receptor (beta chain) sequence. The data originate from a study of blood T cell repertoires in COVID-19. For the study at large: The study drew acute and convalescent COVID-19 samples from the United States, Italy and Spain. Nucleic acid was either cDNA or gDNA, and it came from T cells, B-cell-depleted T cells, or PBMCs.

Trimming pared 5 bases from V and 0 bases from J, leaving 14 bases between. This CDR3 has 15 residues. CDR1 and CDR2 (germline): MDHEN, SYDVKM. Repertoires were generated with immunoSEQ multiplex PCR, while TCRdb's copy carries only in-frame clones and drops some. The table has 370,000 or so clones, over 65% seen once; the top ten hold 1.1%. This sequence joins TRBV28 and TRBJ2-7; D not resolved. This TCR came from a human donor with acute or convalescent COVID-19. The donor label of this sample is uncertain. The sample comprised peripheral blood. CDR3 sequence reads: CASSLVDPSSYEQYF. The CDR3 DNA reads TGTGCCAGCAGTCTAGTCGACCCGAGCTCCTACGAGCAGTACTTC.